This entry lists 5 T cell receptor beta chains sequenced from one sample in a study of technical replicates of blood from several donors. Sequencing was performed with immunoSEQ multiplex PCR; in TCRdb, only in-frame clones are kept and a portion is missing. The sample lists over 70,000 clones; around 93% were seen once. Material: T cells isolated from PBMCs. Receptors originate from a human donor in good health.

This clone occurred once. The CDR3 spells CASSLDQSSTFGEQYF. CDR3 coding DNA: TGTGCCAGCAGCTTGGATCAAAGTAGCACGTTTGGTGAGCAGTACTTC. The chain carries TRBV5-4 and TRBJ2-7, with D uncertain. The CDR3 length is 16 residues. From germline, CDR1 is SGHNT and CDR2 YYREEE (reference sequence). Trimming cost V 0 bases and J 7 bases, with 20 bases left between them. The whole variable domain, filled in from reference TRBV5-4 and TRBJ2-7, reads ETGVTQSPTHLIKTRGQQVTLRCSSQSGHNTVSWYQQALGQGPQFIFQYYREEENGRGNFPPRFSGLQFPNYSSELNVNALELDDSALYLCASSLDQSSTFGEQYFGPGTRLTVT.

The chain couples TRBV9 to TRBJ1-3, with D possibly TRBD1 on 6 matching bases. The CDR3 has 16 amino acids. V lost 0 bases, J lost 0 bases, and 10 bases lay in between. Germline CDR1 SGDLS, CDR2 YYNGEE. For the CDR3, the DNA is TGTGCCAGCAGCGTAGTGGTAGGGGGCTCTGGAAACACCATATATTTT. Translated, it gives CASSVVVGGSGNTIYF.

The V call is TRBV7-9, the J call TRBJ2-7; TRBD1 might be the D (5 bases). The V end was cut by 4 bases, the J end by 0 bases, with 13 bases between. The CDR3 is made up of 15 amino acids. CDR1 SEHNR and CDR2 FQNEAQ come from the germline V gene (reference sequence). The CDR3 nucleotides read TGTGCCAGCAGCTCCGCAGGGCTGAGCTCCTACGAGCAGTACTTC. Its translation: CASSSAGLSSYEQYF.

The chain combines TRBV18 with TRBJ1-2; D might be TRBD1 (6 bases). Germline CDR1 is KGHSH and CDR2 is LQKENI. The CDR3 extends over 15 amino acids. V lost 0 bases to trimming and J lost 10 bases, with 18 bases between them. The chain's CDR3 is CASSPPATPWGHYTF. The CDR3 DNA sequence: TGTGCCAGCTCACCACCGGCGACGCCGTGGGGACACTACACCTTC.

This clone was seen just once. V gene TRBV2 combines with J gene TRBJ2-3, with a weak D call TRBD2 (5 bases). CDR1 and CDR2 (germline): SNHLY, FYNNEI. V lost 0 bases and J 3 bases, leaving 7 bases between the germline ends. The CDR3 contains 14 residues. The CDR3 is CASSEAGETDTQYF. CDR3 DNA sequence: TGTGCCAGCAGTGAAGCGGGAGAGACAGATACGCAGTATTTT.